The 4 T cell receptor beta chains listed next were all sequenced from one sample in a study of cytomegalovirus exposure and HLA in healthy donors. The primer mix had 60 Vbeta and 13 Jbeta primers. Data came from immunoSEQ multiplex PCR; TCRdb stores just in-frame clones and leaves some out. The sample lists about 160,000 clones; 77% were seen once. The sequencing input was PBMCs. These receptors were collected from a woman aged 30 to 39 in good health and CMV-seronegative.

In this sample, this clone turned up a few times. This chain uses TRBV13 with TRBJ2-1, with 10 bases that match TRBD2. This CDR3 is built from 18 residues. J was trimmed by 5 bases and V by 1 base; bases with no gene match: 11. Germline CDR1 and CDR2: PRHDT and FYEKMQ (reference sequence). The CDR3 is CASSLVSSGSVWNNEQFF. In DNA form, the CDR3 reads TGTGCCAGCAGCTTAGTGTCTAGCGGGAGTGTGTGGAACAATGAGCAGTTCTTC.

This chain uses TRBV28 with TRBJ1-2, with 10 bases matching TRBD1. V was clipped by 4 bases and J by 7 bases; unmatched bases: 12. CDR1 is MDHEN and CDR2 is SYDVKM in the germline V gene. This CDR3 comprises 16 residues. In DNA, the CDR3 is TGTGCCAGCAGTTCTTCCGCGACAGGGGGCTACAGTGGCTACACCTTC. Its translation: CASSSSATGGYSGYTF.

The chain is built from TRBV7-3 and TRBJ1-5; TRBD1 aligns across 8 bases. Germline loops: CDR1 SGHTA, CDR2 FQGTGA. The CDR3 covers 13 residues. Unmatched junction bases numbered 12, after V lost 4 bases and J lost 16 bases. The CDR3 DNA follows: TGTGCCAGCAGCTACGATCAGGGGGCTGTCTTACATTTT. Translated: CASSYDQGAVLHF.

The chain uses TRBV5-6 and TRBJ1-1; 7 nucleotides match TRBD1. Germline V gene sequence: CDR1 SGHDT, CDR2 YYEEEE. The CDR3 spans 17 residues. V dropped 0 bases and J dropped 1; count of bases not matched to a gene: 9. The CDR3 DNA follows: TGTGCCAGCAGCTTGGATGGACAGGTGAGGAGGAACACTGAAGCTTTCTTT. Translated, it gives CASSLDGQVRRNTEAFF.